Shown below are 14 T cell receptor beta chains from a single sample sequenced in a study of shared clonotypes between healthy human individuals. Sequencing used immunoSEQ multiplex PCR; TCRdb keeps in-frame clones, though not all of them. The top ten hold 0.06% of the sample, which has under 550,000 clones, approximately 95% seen once. The sequencing sample was made of naive CD4+ T cells sorted from blood. The subset: CD45RA+ positively selected. The receptors shown here come from a woman in her twenties or thirties in good health.

The CDR3 DNA follows: TGTGCCAGCAGCCCCTTGAGGGCGGGCTCCTACGAGCAGTACTTC. It encodes CASSPLRAGSYEQYF. V usage is TRBV7-3 and J usage is TRBJ2-7, with TRBD2 as a possible D gene (5 bases). The ends were cut back, 5 bases at V and 0 bases at J, with 14 bases in the middle. Germline loops: CDR1 SGHTA, CDR2 FQGTGA. The CDR3 has 15 residues.

This chain uses TRBV11-1 with TRBJ1-5; D is perhaps TRBD1 (6 bases). CDR1 and CDR2 (germline): SGHAT, FQDESV (reference sequence). Trimming left V 5 bases short and J 4 bases short, with 21 bases between. The CDR3 loop spans 17 amino acids. DNA for the CDR3: TGTGCCAGCAGCCACCCCCCCCGGGCTCAGGGGAATCAGCCCCAGCATTTT. The encoded protein is CASSHPPRAQGNQPQHF. Filled out from reference TRBV11-1 and TRBJ1-5, the complete variable domain reads EAEVAQSPRYKITEKSQAVAFWCDPISGHATLYWYRQILGQGPELLVQFQDESVVDDSQLPKDRFSAERLKGVDSTLKIQPAELGDSAMYLCASSHPPRAQGNQPQHFGDGTRLSIL.

The chain has TRBV28 and TRBJ1-2; D is unresolved. Germline CDR1 and CDR2: MDHEN and SYDVKM. Trimming removed 3 bases at V and 4 bases at J, with 6 bases between. The CDR3 sequence is 12 residues long. CDR3 sequence: CASSFVLYGYTF. The CDR3 bases are TGTGCCAGCAGTTTCGTCCTCTATGGCTACACCTTC.

This clone has a single count. The rearrangement joins TRBV9 to TRBJ2-7; TRBD1 or TRBD2 may be the D gene (5 bases each). The V end was cut by 4 bases, the J end by 6 bases, with 14 bases between. The germline V gene encodes CDR1 SGDLS and CDR2 YYNGEE. There are 13 residues in the CDR3. The CDR3 is CASSKGTWGEQYF. CDR3 sequence (DNA): TGTGCCAGCAGCAAAGGGACCTGGGGCGAGCAGTACTTC.

The J gene is TRBJ2-7, the V gene TRBV18, with D unresolved. The CDR3 covers 12 residues. CDR1 is KGHSH and CDR2 is LQKENI in the germline V gene. The V gene lost 1 base and the J gene lost 5 bases, with 6 bases spanning the gap. The DNA of the CDR3 is TGTGCCAGCTCACCACTAAGAAACGAGCAGTACTTC. Amino acid sequence: CASSPLRNEQYF.

The chain uses TRBV11-2 and TRBJ2-7, with 8 bases fitting TRBD2. Germline V gene data show CDR1 as SGHAT and CDR2 as FQNNGV. The CDR3 covers 16 residues. The V and J ends lost 5 bases and 7 bases, in that order; junction bases with no gene match: 16. CDR3 nucleotides: TGTGCCAGCAGCCAACTAATACGAGCGGGAGTAATTGAGCAGTACTTC. Translating it yields CASSQLIRAGVIEQYF.

J is TRBJ2-1 and V is TRBV18; D is unclear. Germline V gene lookup returns CDR1 KGHSH and CDR2 LQKENI. The CDR3 sequence is 13 residues long. Trimming removed 2 bases from V and 7 bases from J, with 9 bases in between. This chain's CDR3 is CASSPTSTNEQFF. The DNA of the CDR3 is TGTGCCAGCTCACCAACCAGCACTAATGAGCAGTTCTTC.

The chain has TRBV28 and TRBJ2-7; tentative D call: TRBD2 (6 bases). CDR3 length: 14 amino acids. The germline V gene encodes CDR1 MDHEN and CDR2 SYDVKM. The V and J ends lost 7 bases and 9 bases respectively, with 22 bases between them. The CDR3 region is CASTERAYDIGQYF. DNA of the CDR3: TGTGCCAGCACGGAGCGGGCCTACGATATAGGGCAGTACTTC.

The chain is built from TRBV13 and TRBJ2-5, with a tentative D call TRBD2 (7 bases). The DNA end lines up better with TRBJ2-7; the J call may be wrong. The germline V gene has CDR1 PRHDT and CDR2 FYEKMQ (reference sequence). The CDR3 extends over 14 amino acids. The CDR3 region is CASTLRGGAYEQYF. The CDR3 DNA is TGTGCCAGCACTCTGAGGGGGGGTGCCTACGAGCAGTACTTC.

A word on this clone: The same CDR3 arises from other DNA sequences in this sample as well. This chain uses TRBV2 with TRBJ2-1; a weak D match, TRBD2 (6 bases). Germline assignment: CDR1 SNHLY and CDR2 FYNNEI. V lost 4 bases and J lost 4, with 8 bases in between. This CDR3 comprises 13 residues. The CDR3 DNA sequence: TGTGCCAGCAGTGGGGACTCATACAATGAGCAGTTCTTC. Its translation: CASSGDSYNEQFF.

The rearrangement joins TRBV5-1 to TRBJ2-7, with D perhaps TRBD1 (6 bases). The V and J ends lost 0 bases and 6 bases respectively, with 16 bases between them. This CDR3 is built from 15 residues. Per the germline V gene, CDR1 is SGHRS and CDR2 is YFSETQ. The CDR3 DNA reads as TGCGCCAGCAGCTTGGGTCCCAGGGGCCTTAGCGAGCAGTACTTC. It specifies CASSLGPRGLSEQYF.

The rearrangement uses TRBV14 and TRBJ1-2; 8 bases are shared with TRBD1. With V trimmed by 3 bases and J by 4 bases, 4 bases remained unmatched. Germline V gives CDR1 SGHDN, CDR2 FVKESK. This CDR3 comprises 14 residues. The CDR3 is CASSHIGTGYGYTF. The DNA of the CDR3 is TGTGCCAGCAGCCACATTGGGACAGGCTATGGCTACACCTTC.

This chain connects TRBV7-9 to TRBJ1-2, with no clear D. The germline V gene encodes CDR1 SEHNR and CDR2 FQNEAQ (reference sequence). Trimming shortened V by 7 bases and J by 4 bases, and 19 bases separated the two germline ends. This CDR3 contains 15 residues. The CDR3 loop reads CASTLPTSILYGYTF. In DNA, the CDR3 is TGTGCCAGCACCCTCCCGACTTCGATTCTCTATGGCTACACCTTC.

The chain carries TRBV9 and TRBJ1-3, with D uncertain. This CDR3 has 13 residues. Trimming shortened V by 6 bases and J by 2 bases, and 9 bases separated the two germline ends. CDR1 is SGDLS and CDR2 is YYNGEE in the germline V gene. The CDR3 is CASTRSAGNTIYF. Here the CDR3 DNA reads TGTGCCAGCACGAGGTCCGCTGGAAACACCATATATTTT.